The TCR beta chain described here comes from a study of blood T cell repertoires in COVID-19. Study at large: The United States, Italy and Spain were the sources of the acute and convalescent COVID-19 samples. Sources were T cells, B-cell-depleted T cells, or PBMCs; the material itself was cDNA or gDNA.

V shed 3 bases and J 7 bases; nucleotides not matched to a gene: 7. The V gene's germline CDR1 is LNHDA and CDR2 SQIVND (reference sequence). The CDR3 has 15 residues. In the study's own analysis: Amplified reference gene primers provided the basis for estimating nucleated cell counts. Assay used: immunoSEQ multiplex PCR; TCRdb lists only in-frame clones, some missing. Clone size and the V and J calls come from that table; the DNA yielded D and trimming. The sample shows fewer than 70,000 clones, approximately 78% of them seen only once. The V call is TRBV19, the J call TRBJ2-2; 8 bases fit TRBD2. This TCR derives from a woman older than 75 with acute or convalescent COVID-19. Sequenced: peripheral blood. The chain's CDR3 is CASSILGGAGGELFF. The DNA of the CDR3 is TGTGCCAGTAGTATTCTCGGGGGGGCTGGCGGGGAGCTGTTTTTT.